This T cell receptor (beta chain) stems from a study of blood T cell repertoires in COVID-19. About the research overall: Collection of acute and convalescent COVID-19 samples took place in the United States, Italy and Spain. The cDNA or gDNA used as material had been derived from T cells, B-cell-depleted T cells, or PBMCs.

In the original analysis: Amplification from reference gene primers served as the basis for estimated nucleated cell counts. Some clones are missing from TCRdb's copy, which holds only in-frame ones; the method was immunoSEQ multiplex PCR. V and J calls and clone size are as listed in that table; D and trimming were resolved from the DNA. The repertoire holds about 100,000 clones, with almost 80% as singletons. This clone was detected a few times. V lost 1 base and J lost 4; bases outside the gene matches: 5. Germline V lookup: CDR1 LNHDA, CDR2 SQIVND (reference sequence). The CDR3 covers 15 residues.

The rearrangement uses TRBV19 and TRBJ1-2, with 8 nucleotides matching TRBD1. The clonotype comes from a man aged 65-85 years with active or convalescent COVID-19. Sequencing was done on a sample of peripheral blood. The CDR3 is CASSIGGQALYGYTF. The CDR3, as DNA: TGTGCCAGTAGTATAGGGGGACAGGCCCTCTATGGCTACACCTTC.